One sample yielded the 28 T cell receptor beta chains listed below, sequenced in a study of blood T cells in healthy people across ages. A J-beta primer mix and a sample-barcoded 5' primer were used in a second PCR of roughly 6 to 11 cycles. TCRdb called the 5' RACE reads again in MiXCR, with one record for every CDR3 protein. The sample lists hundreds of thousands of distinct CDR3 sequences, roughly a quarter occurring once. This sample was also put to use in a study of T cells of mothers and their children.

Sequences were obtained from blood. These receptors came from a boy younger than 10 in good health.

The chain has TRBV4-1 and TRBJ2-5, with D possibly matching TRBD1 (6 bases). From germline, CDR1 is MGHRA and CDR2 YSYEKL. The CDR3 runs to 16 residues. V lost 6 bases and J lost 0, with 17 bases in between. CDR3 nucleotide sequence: TGCGCCAGCAGTCCCGGGGCAGGGGCGAACCAAGAGACCCAGTACTTC. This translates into CASSPGAGANQETQYF.

The CDR3 loop is CASRPVGTGRSGANVLTF. For the CDR3, the DNA is TGTGCCAGCAGACCCGTGGGGACAGGGCGCTCTGGGGCCAACGTCCTGACTTTC. The chain joins TRBV28 to TRBJ2-6, with 9 bases matching TRBD1. J gave up 0 bases and V 6 bases, and 9 bases lay outside the gene matches. CDR3 length: 18 residues. Per the germline V gene, CDR1 is MDHEN and CDR2 is SYDVKM.

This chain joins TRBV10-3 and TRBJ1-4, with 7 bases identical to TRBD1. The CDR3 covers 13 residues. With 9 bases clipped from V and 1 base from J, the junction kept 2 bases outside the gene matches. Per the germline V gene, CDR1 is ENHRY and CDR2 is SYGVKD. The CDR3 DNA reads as TGTGCCATAGGGGGCCGAACTAATGAAAAACTGTTTTTT. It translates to CAIGGRTNEKLFF.

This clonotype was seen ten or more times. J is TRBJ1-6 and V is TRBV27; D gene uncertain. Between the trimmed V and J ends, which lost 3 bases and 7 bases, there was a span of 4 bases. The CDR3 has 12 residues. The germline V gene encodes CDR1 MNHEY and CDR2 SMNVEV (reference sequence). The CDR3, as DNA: TGTGCCAGCAGTTTCCAAAATTCACCCCTCCACTTT. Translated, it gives CASSFQNSPLHF.

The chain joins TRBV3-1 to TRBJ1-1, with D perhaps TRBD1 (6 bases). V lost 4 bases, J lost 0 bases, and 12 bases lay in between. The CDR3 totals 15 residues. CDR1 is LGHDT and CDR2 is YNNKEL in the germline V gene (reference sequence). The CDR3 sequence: CASSRIRGLNTEAFF. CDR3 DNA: TGTGCCAGCAGCCGAATCAGGGGACTGAACACTGAAGCTTTCTTT.

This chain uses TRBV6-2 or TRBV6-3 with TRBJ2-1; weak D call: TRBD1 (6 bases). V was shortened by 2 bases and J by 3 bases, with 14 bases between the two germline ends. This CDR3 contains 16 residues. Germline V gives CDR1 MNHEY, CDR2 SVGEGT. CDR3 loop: CASSYPSQGIYNEQFF. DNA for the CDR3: TGTGCCAGCAGTTACCCTTCCCAGGGGATCTACAATGAGCAGTTCTTC.

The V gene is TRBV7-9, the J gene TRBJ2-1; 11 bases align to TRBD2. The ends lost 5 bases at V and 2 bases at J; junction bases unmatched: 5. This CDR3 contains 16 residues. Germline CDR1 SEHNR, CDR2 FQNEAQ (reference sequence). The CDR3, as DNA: TGTGCCAGCAGCCCTATACTAGCGGGAGCCTACAATGAGCAGTTCTTC. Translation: CASSPILAGAYNEQFF.

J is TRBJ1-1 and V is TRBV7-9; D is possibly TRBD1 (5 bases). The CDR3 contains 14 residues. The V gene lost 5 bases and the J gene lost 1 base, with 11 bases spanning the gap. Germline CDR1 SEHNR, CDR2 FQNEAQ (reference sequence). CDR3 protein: CASSQTVPNTEAFF. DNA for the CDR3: TGTGCCAGCAGCCAGACAGTACCGAACACTGAAGCTTTCTTT.

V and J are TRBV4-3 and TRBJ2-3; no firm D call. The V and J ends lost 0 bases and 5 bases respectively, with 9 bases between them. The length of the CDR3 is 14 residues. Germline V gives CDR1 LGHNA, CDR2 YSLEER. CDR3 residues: CASSQEVNRDTQYF. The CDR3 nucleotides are TGCGCCAGCAGCCAAGAGGTTAATAGAGATACGCAGTATTTT.

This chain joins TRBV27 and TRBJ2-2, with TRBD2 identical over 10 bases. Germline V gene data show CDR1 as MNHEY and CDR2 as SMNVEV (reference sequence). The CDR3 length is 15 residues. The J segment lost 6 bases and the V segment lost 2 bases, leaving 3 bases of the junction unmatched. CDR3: CASSLTSGAPGELFF. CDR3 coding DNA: TGTGCCAGCAGTTTAACTAGCGGGGCCCCCGGGGAGCTGTTTTTT.

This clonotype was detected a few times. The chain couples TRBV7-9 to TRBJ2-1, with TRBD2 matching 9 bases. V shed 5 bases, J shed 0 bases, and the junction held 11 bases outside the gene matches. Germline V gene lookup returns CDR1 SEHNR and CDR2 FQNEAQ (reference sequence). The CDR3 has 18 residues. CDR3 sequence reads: CASSAKGSGSFSYNEQFF. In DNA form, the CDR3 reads TGTGCCAGCAGCGCTAAGGGTAGCGGGAGCTTCTCCTACAATGAGCAGTTCTTC.

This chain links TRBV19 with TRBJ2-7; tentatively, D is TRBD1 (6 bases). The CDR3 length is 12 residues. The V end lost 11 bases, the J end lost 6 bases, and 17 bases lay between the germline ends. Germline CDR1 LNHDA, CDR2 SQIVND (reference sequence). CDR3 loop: CAVRTATGEQYF. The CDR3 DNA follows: TGTGCCGTTAGGACAGCGACAGGCGAGCAGTACTTC.

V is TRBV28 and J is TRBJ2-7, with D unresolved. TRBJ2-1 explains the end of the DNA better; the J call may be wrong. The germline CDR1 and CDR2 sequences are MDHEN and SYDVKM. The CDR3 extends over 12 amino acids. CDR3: CATKSGFNEQFF. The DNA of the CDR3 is TGTGCCACCAAGTCGGGCTTTAATGAGCAGTTCTTC.

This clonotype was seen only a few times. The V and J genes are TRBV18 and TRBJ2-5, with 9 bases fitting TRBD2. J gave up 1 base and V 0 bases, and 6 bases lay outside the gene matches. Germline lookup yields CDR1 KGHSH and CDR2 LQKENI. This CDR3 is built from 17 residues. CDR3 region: CASSPPLSGRRQETQYF. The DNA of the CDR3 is TGTGCCAGCTCACCACCTCTTAGCGGGAGACGCCAAGAGACCCAGTACTTC.

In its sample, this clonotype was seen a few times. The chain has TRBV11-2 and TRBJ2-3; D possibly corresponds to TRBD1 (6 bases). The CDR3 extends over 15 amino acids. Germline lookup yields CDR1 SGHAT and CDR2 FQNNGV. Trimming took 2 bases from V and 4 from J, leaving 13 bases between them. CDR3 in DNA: TGTGCCAGCAGCTTATTGGGGGCATGGGCAGATACGCAGTATTTT. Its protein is CASSLLGAWADTQYF.

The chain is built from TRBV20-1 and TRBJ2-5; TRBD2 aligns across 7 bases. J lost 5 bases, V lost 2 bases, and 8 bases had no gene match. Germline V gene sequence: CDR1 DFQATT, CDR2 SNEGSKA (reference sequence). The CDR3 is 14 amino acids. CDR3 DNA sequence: TGCAGTGCTAGACAATCCCGGGGAGGGGAGACCCAGTACTTC. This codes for CSARQSRGGETQYF.

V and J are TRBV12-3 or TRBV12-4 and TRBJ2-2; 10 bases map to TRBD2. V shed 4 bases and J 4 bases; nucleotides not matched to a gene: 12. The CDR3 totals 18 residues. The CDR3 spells CASSYGLAANWGTGELFF. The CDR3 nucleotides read TGTGCCAGCAGTTATGGACTAGCGGCGAATTGGGGCACCGGGGAGCTGTTTTTT.

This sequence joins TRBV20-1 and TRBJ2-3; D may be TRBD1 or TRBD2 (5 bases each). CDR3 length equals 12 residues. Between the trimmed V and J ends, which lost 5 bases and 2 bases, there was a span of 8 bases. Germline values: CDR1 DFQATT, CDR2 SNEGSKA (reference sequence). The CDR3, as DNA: TGCAGTGCTGAGGGGACCACAGATACGCAGTATTTT. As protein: CSAEGTTDTQYF.

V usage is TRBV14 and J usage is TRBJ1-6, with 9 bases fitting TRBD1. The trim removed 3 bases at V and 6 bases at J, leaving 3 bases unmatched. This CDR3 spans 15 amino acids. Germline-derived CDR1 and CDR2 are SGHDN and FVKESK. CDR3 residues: CASSQTTGGNSPLHF. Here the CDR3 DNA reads TGTGCCAGCAGCCAGACGACAGGGGGTAATTCACCCCTCCACTTT.

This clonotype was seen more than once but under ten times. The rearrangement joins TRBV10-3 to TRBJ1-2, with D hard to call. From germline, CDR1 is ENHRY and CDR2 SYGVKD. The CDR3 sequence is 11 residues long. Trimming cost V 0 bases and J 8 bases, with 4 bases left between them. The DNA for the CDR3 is TGTGCCATCAGTGAGTCGCAGGGCTACACCTTC. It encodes CAISESQGYTF.

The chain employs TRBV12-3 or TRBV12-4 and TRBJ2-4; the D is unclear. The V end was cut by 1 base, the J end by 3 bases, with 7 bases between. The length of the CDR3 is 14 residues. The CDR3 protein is CASSLVQNKNIQYF. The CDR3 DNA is TGTGCCAGCAGTTTAGTGCAGAACAAAAACATTCAGTACTTC.

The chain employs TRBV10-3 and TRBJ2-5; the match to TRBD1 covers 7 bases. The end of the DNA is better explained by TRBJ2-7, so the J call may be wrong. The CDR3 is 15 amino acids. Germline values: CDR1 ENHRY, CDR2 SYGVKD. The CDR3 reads CAISESKGAVSEQYF. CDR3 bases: TGTGCCATCAGTGAGTCTAAGGGGGCGGTCAGCGAGCAGTACTTC.

This CDR3 is CASSLDGSRETQYF. CDR3 DNA sequence: TGTGCCAGCAGCTTAGACGGGAGCAGGGAGACCCAGTACTTC. The chain has TRBV7-6 and TRBJ2-5; tentative D call: TRBD2 (6 bases). CDR3 length: 14 residues. V lost 1 base and J 5 bases, leaving 11 bases between the germline ends. Per the germline V gene, CDR1 is SGHVS and CDR2 is FNYEAQ. Complete variable domain (other parts from reference TRBV7-6 and TRBJ2-5): GAGVSQSPRYKVTKRGQDVALRCDPISGHVSLYWYRQALGQGPEFLTYFNYEAQQDKSGLPNDRFSAERPEGSISTLTIQRTEQRDSAMYRCASSLDGSRETQYFGPGTRLLVL.

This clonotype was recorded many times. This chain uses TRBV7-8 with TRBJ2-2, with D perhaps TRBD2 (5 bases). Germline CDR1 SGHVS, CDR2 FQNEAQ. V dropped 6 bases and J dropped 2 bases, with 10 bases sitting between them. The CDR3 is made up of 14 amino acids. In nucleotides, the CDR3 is TGTGCCAGCAGTAGACTATTCAACACCGGGGAGCTGTTTTTT. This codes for CASSRLFNTGELFF.

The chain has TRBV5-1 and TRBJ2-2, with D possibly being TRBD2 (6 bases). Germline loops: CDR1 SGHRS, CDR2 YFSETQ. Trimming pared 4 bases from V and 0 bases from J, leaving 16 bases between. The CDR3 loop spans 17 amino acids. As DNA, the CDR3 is TGCGCCAGCAGCCCCGACAGCGGGTTGGCGAACACCGGGGAGCTGTTTTTT. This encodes CASSPDSGLANTGELFF.

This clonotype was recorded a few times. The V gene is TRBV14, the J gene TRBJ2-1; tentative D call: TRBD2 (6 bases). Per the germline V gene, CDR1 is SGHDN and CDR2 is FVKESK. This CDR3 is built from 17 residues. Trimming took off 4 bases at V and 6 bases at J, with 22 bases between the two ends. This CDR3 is CASSPVDGSPYSNEQFF. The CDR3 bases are TGTGCCAGCAGCCCTGTCGACGGGAGCCCCTATTCCAATGAGCAGTTCTTC. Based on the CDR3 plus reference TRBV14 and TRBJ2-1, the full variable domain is EAGVTQFPSHSVIEKGQTVTLRCDPISGHDNLYWYRRVMGKEIKFLLHFVKESKQDESGMPNNRFLAERTGGTYSTLKVQPAELEDSGVYFCASSPVDGSPYSNEQFFGPGTRLTVL.

CDR3 nucleotides: TGCGCCAGCAGCCAAGATGAGACAGGGACTGGCTACACCTTC. Its translation is CASSQDETGTGYTF. The chain links TRBV4-3 to TRBJ1-2; 7 positions agree with TRBD1. V dropped 0 bases and J dropped 7; count of bases not matched to a gene: 5. CDR3 length: 14 amino acids. Germline CDR1 is LGHNA and CDR2 is YSLEER.

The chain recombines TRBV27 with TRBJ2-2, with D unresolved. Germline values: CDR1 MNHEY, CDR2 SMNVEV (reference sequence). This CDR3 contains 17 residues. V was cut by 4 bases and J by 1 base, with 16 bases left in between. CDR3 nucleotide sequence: TGTGCCAGCAGTTCCCCCCTCAGGAAGAAGAACACCGGGGAGCTGTTTTTT. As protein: CASSSPLRKKNTGELFF.